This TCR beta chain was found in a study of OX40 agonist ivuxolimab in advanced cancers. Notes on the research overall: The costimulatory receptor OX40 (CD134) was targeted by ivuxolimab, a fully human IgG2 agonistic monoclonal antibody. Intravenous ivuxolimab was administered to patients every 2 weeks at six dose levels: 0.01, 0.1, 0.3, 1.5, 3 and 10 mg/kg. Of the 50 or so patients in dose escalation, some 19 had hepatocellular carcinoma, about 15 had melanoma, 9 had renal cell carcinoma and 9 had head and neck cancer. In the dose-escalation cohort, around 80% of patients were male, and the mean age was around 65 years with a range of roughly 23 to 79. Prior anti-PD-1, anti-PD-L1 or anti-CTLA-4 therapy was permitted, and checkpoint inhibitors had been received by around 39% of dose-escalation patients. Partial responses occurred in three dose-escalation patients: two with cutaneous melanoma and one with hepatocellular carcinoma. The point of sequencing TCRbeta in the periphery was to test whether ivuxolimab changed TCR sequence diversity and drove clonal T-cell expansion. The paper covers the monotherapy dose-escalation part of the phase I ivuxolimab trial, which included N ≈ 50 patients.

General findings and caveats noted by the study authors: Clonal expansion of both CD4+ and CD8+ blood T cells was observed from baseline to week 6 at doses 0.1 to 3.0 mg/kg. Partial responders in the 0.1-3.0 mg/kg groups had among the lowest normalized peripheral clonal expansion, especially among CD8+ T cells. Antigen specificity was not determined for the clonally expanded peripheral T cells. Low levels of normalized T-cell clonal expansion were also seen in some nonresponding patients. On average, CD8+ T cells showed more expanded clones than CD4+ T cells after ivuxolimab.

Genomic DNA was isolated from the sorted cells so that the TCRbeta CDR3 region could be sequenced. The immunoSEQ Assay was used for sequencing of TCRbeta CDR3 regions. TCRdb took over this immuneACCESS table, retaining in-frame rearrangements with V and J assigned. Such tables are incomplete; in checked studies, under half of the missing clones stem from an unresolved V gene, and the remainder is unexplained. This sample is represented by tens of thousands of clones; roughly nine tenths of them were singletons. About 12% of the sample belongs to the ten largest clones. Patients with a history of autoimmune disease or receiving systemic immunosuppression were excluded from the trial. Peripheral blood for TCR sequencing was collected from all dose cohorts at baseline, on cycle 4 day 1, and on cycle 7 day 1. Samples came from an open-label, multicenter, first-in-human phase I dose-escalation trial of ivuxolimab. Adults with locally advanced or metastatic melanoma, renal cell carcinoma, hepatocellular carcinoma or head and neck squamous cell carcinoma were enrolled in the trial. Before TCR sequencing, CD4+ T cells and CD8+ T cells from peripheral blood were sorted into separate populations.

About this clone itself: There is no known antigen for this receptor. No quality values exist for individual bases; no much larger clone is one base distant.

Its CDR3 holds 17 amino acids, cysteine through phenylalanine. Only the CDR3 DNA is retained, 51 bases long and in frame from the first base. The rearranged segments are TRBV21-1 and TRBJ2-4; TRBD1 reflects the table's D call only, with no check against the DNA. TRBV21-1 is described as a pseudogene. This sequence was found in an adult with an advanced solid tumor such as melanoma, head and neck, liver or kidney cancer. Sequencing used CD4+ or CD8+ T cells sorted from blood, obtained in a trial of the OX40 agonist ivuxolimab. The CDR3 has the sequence CASSKGIPGVGKNIQYF. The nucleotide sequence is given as TGTGCCAGCAGCAAAGGGATCCCAGGGGTTGGCAAAAACATTCAGTACTTC.